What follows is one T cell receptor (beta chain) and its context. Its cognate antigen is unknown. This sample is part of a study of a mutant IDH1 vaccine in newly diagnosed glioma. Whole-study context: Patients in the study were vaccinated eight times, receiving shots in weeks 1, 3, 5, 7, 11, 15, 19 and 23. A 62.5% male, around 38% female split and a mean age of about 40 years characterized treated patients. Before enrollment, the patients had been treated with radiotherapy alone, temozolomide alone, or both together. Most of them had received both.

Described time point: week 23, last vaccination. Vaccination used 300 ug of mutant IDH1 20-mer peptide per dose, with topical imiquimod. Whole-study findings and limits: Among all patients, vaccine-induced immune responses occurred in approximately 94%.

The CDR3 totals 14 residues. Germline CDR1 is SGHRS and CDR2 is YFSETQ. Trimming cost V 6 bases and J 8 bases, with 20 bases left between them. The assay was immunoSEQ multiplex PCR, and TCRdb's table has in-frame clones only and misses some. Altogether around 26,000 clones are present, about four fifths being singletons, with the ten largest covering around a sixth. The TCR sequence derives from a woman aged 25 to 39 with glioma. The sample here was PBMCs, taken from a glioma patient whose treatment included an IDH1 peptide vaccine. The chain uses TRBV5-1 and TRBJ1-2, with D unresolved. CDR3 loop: CASTLPGRTRGYTF. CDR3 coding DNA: TGCGCCAGCACCCTGCCTGGGAGGACTCGGGGCTACACCTTC.